Sequencing of this T cell receptor (beta chain) was carried out in a study of shared clonotypes between healthy human individuals. Libraries were prepared by immunoSEQ multiplex PCR; TCRdb keeps only in-frame clonotypes and omits some of them. The sample includes around 2.3 million clones, nearly 97% of them seen just once. Nashville, Tennessee was home to all donors, who were Caucasian adults. A CD45RA-negative memory subset and a CD45RA+ naive subset were separated from the CD4+ cells. V was clipped by 3 bases and J by 4 bases, with 9 bases between them. This CDR3 has 14 residues. The germline gives CDR1 MNHEY, CDR2 SMNVEV (reference sequence).

This TCR derives from a man aged 18 to 30 in good health. The specimen sequenced was naive CD4+ T cells sorted from blood. The sample's subset: CD45RA+ positively selected. This chain joins TRBV27 and TRBJ1-4; D remains ambiguous. Here the CDR3 reads CASSFSTYNEKLFF. CDR3 bases: TGTGCCAGCAGTTTCAGTACTTATAATGAAAAACTGTTTTTT.